What follows are 6 T cell receptor beta chains derived from one specimen sequenced in a study of blood T cell repertoires in COVID-19. Assay: immunoSEQ multiplex PCR; the TCRdb copy retains only in-frame clones and omits some. This table has 80,000 to 95,000 clones, 75% to 90% appearing once. Sequences were obtained from peripheral blood. The source of these receptors is an elderly woman with active or convalescent COVID-19.

The rearrangement uses TRBV5-5 and TRBJ1-3; D is unresolved. Germline assignment: CDR1 SGHKS and CDR2 YYEKEE (reference sequence). This CDR3 spans 14 amino acids. Deletions cut 3 bases from V and 0 bases from J, with 7 bases between. The CDR3 nucleotides are TGTGCCAGCAGCTCCCAGGCCTCTGGAAACACCATATATTTT. Protein product: CASSSQASGNTIYF.

The chain couples TRBV14 to TRBJ1-6; tentatively, D is TRBD1 (5 bases). The CDR3 spans 14 residues. CDR1 and CDR2 from the germline V gene are SGHDN and FVKESK. V gave up 2 bases and J gave up 10 bases, with 12 bases separating them. Written as DNA, the CDR3 is TGTGCCAGCAGCCAACACGCAGGGAACTCACCCCTCCACTTT. Translation gives CASSQHAGNSPLHF.

This clone was observed a handful of times. The rearrangement uses TRBV10-3 and TRBJ2-5, with 13 bases identical to TRBD2. After removal of 2 bases from V and 9 bases from J, the junction contained 3 bases not matched to a gene. Germline V gives CDR1 ENHRY, CDR2 SYGVKD. The CDR3 consists of 14 residues. The CDR3 protein is CAISEPGLAGAQYF. The CDR3 bases are TGTGCCATCAGTGAGCCAGGACTAGCGGGGGCCCAGTACTTC.

The J gene is TRBJ2-5, the V gene TRBV6-2 or TRBV6-3; D might be TRBD1 (6 bases). V dropped 0 bases and J dropped 2 bases, with 19 bases sitting between them. The CDR3 loop spans 18 amino acids. Germline-derived CDR1 and CDR2 are MNHEY and SVGEGT. DNA of the CDR3: TGTGCCAGCAGTTACTCCATGATAAAGACAGGACCTCAAGAGACCCAGTACTTC. Its protein is CASSYSMIKTGPQETQYF.

This chain's CDR3 is CASSQGGAGSSGNTIYF. The DNA of the CDR3 is TGCGCCAGCAGTCAGGGGGGGGCAGGGAGCTCTGGAAACACCATATATTTT. This chain uses TRBV23-1 with TRBJ1-3; D may be TRBD1 (6 bases). TRBV23-1 is an ORF, and what it does is uncertain. This CDR3 has 17 amino acids. The V end lost 3 bases, the J end lost 0 bases, and 15 bases lay between the germline ends.

This chain links TRBV4-3 with TRBJ1-1; tentatively, D is TRBD1 (5 bases). The CDR3 contains 15 residues. CDR1 is LGHNA and CDR2 is YSLEER in the germline V gene. Trimming pared 1 base from V and 5 bases from J, leaving 14 bases between. The CDR3: CASSQAADRGTEAFF. In DNA, the CDR3 is TGCGCCAGCAGCCAAGCCGCGGACCGGGGGACTGAAGCTTTCTTT.